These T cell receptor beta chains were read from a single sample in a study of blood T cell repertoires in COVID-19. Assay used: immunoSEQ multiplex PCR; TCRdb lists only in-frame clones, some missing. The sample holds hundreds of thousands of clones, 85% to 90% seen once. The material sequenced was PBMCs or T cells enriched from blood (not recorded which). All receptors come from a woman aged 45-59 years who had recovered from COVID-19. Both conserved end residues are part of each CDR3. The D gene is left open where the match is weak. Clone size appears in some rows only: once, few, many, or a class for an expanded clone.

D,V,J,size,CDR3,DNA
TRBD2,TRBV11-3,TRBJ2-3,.,CASSLGRPGLANTDTQYF,TGTGCCAGCAGCTTAGGGCGCCCGGGACTAGCGAACACAGATACGCAGTATTTT
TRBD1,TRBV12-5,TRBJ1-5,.,CASGLLPRQGRFLVPQHF,TGTGCTAGTGGTTTGCTACCCCGACAGGGGCGTTTTTTGGTACCCCAGCATTTT
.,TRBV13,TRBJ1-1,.,CASSLDPKREAFF,TGTGCCAGCAGCTTGGACCCTAAGCGGGAAGCTTTCTTT
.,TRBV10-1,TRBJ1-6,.,CAGAWAGSRGPLHF,TGCGCCGGGGCCTGGGCCGGGAGCCGAGGACCCCTCCACTTT
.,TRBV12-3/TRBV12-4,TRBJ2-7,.,CASGLEGYEQYF,TGTGCCAGCGGGTTGGAGGGCTACGAGCAGTACTTC
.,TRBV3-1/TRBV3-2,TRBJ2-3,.,CASSQEIGFGGSADTQYF,TGTGCCAGCAGCCAAGAGATCGGATTCGGGGGAAGCGCAGATACGCAGTATTTT
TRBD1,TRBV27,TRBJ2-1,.,CASSPPRRGQGRNEQFF,TGTGCCAGCAGCCCCCCCCGTCGGGGACAGGGGAGGAATGAGCAGTTCTTC
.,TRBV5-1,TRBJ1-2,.,CASSLSGPGVYGYTF,TGCGCCAGCAGCTTGAGCGGCCCCGGAGTCTATGGCTACACCTTC
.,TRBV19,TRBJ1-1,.,CASTMGGVRPFF,TGTGCCAGTACTATGGGGGGAGTTCGACCTTTCTTT
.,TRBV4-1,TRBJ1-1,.,CASISENTEAFF,TGCGCCAGCATTTCAGAGAACACTGAAGCTTTCTTT
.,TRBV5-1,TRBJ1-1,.,CASSGGSKAFF,TGCGCCAGCAGCGGTGGGAGTAAAGCTTTCTTT
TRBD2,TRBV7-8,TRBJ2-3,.,CASRPPGLRTDTQYF,TGTGCCAGCAGACCTCCGGGACTACGCACAGATACGCAGTATTTT
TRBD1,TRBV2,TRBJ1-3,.,CASRRRQGSGNTIYF,TGTGCCAGCAGACGGAGACAGGGTTCGGGAAACACCATATATTTT
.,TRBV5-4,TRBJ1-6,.,CASSLDSQESSPLHF,TGTGCCAGCAGCTTGGATTCACAGGAGTCTTCACCCCTCCACTTT
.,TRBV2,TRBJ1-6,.,CASSEGSGNNSPLHF,TGTGCCAGCAGTGAAGGGTCGGGGAATAATTCACCCCTCCACTTT
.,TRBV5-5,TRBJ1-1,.,CASSLGTTMNTEAFF,TGTGCCAGCAGCCTAGGAACTACCATGAACACTGAAGCTTTCTTT
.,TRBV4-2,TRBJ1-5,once,CASSQIPPGGYSNQPQHF,TGTGCCAGCAGCCAGATCCCCCCAGGCGGGTATAGCAATCAGCCCCAGCATTTT
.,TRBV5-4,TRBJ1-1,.,CASRQTDNTEAFF,TGTGCCAGCAGGCAAACAGACAACACTGAAGCTTTCTTT
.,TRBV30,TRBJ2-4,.,CAWTAKNIQYF,TGTGCCTGGACGGCCAAAAACATTCAGTACTTC
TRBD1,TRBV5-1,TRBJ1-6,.,CASSTRGSASPLHF,TGCGCCAGCAGCACCAGGGGGTCCGCTTCACCCCTCCACTTT
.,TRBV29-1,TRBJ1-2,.,CSVTDTTGYGYTF,TGCAGCGTAACCGACACCACTGGCTATGGCTACACCTTC
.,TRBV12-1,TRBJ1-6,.,CASSPPSRGHNSPLHF,TGTGCCAGCAGCCCCCCCTCACGGGGTCATAATTCACCCCTCCACTTT
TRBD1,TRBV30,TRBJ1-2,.,CAWQTGQGGYGYTF,TGTGCCTGGCAGACCGGACAGGGTGGTTATGGCTACACCTTC
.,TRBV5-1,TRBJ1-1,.,CASSLLVGGVTEAFF,TGCGCCAGCAGCTTGTTGGTAGGGGGTGTTACTGAAGCTTTCTTT
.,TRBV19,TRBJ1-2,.,CASSRRRDIAYGYTF,TGTGCCAGTAGTAGACGCCGGGACATCGCCTATGGCTACACCTTC
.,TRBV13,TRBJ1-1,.,CASRAGIPEAFF,TGTGCCAGCAGAGCAGGGATCCCTGAAGCTTTCTTT
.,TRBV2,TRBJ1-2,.,CASSYDTEGYTF,TGTGCCAGCAGTTACGACACGGAAGGCTACACCTTC
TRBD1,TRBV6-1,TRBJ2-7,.,CASSKGTGGSSSYEQYF,TGTGCCAGCAGTAAAGGGACAGGGGGATCAAGCTCCTACGAGCAGTACTTC
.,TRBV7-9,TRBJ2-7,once,CASSLGQQLSYEQYF,TGTGCCAGCAGCTTAGGACAGCAACTTTCTTACGAGCAGTACTTC